This T cell receptor beta chain emerged from a study of cytomegalovirus exposure and HLA in healthy donors. J gave up 1 base and V 5 bases, and 3 bases lay outside the gene matches. Germline values: CDR1 SGHTA, CDR2 FQGNSA. CDR3 length equals 14 residues. The PCR made use of 60 Vbeta and 13 Jbeta primers. Some clones are missing from TCRdb's copy, which holds only in-frame ones; the method was immunoSEQ multiplex PCR. The sample consists of around 150,000 clones, about 74% of them appearing once. V and J are TRBV7-2 and TRBJ2-5; 8 positions agree with TRBD2. This TCR came from a middle-aged man in good health and CMV-seronegative. Source material: PBMCs. CDR3 amino acids: CASSHSGVQETQYF. In nucleotides, the CDR3 is TGTGCCAGCAGCCATAGCGGGGTCCAAGAGACCCAGTACTTC.